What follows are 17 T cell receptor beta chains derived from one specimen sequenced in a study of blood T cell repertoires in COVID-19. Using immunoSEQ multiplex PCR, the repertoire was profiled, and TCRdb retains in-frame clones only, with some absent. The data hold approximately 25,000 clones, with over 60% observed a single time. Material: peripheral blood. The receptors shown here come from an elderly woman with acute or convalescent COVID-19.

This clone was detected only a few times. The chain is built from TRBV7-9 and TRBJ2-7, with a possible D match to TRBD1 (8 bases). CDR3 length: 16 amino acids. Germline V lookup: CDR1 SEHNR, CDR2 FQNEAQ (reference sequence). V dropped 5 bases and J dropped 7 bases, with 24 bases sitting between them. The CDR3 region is CASSPSWEGRGREQYF. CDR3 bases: TGTGCCAGCAGCCCATCGTGGGAGGGCAGGGGGCGAGAGCAGTACTTC.

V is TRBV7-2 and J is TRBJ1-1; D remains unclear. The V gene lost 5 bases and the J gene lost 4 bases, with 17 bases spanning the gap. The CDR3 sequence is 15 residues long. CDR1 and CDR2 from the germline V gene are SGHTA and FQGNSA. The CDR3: CASSPHFEASTEAFF. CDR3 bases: TGTGCCAGCAGCCCCCACTTCGAAGCAAGCACTGAAGCTTTCTTT.

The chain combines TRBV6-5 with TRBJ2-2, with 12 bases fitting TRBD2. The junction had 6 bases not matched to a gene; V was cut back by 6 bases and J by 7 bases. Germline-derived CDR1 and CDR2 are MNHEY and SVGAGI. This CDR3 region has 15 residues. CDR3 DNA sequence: TGTGCCAGCAGAAGACTAGCGGGAGCGGACGGGGAGCTGTTTTTT. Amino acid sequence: CASRRLAGADGELFF.

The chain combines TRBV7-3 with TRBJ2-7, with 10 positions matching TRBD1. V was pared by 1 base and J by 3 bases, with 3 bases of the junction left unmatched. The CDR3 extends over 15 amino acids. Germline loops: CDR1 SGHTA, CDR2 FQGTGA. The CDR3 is CASSLNGQGGYEQYF. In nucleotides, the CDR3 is TGTGCCAGCAGCTTAAACGGACAGGGGGGCTACGAGCAGTACTTC.

The CDR3 reads CASSPRSDRGPEEQYF. The CDR3 region has the DNA TGTGCCAGCAGCCCACGCTCGGACAGGGGGCCAGAAGAGCAGTACTTC. The genes are TRBV21-1 and TRBJ2-7; the table calls TRBD1, which could not be checked here. TRBV21-1 has pseudogene status. The CDR3 contains 16 residues.

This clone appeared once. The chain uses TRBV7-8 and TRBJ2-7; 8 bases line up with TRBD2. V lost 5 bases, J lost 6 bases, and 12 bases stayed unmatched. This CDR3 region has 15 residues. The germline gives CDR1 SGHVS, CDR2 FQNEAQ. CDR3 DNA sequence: TGTGCCAGCAGCCCAGATCAACAGCGGGAGAGCGAGCAGTACTTC. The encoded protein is CASSPDQQRESEQYF.

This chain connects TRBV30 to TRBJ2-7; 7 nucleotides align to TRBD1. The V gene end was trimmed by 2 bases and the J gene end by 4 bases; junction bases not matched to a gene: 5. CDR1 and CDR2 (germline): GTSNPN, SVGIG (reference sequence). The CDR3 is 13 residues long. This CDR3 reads CAWSRDSNYEQYF. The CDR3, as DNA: TGTGCCTGGAGTCGGGACAGCAATTACGAGCAGTACTTC. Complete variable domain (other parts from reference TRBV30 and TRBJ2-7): SQTIHQWPATLVQPVGSPLSLECTVEGTSNPNLYWYRQAAGRGLQLLFYSVGIGQISSEVPQNLSASRPQDRQFILSSKKLLLSDSGFYLCAWSRDSNYEQYFGPGTRLTVT.

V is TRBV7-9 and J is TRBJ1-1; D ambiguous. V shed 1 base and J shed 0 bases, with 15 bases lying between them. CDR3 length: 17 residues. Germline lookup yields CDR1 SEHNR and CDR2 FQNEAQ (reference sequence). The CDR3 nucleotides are TGTGCCAGCAGCTTAGTTAGGTCAGCGGGGTTGAACACTGAAGCTTTCTTT. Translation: CASSLVRSAGLNTEAFF.

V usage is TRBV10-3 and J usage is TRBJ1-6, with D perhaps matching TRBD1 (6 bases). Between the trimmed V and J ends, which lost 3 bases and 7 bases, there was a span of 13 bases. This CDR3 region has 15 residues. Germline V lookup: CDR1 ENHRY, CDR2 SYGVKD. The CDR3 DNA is TGTGCCATCAGTGATTCTCCGGGACAAAATTCACCCCTCCACTTT. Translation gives CAISDSPGQNSPLHF.

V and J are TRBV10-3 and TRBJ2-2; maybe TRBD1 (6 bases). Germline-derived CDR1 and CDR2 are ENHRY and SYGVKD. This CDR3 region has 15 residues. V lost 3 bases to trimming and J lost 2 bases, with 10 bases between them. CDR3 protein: CAISEGRGNTGELFF. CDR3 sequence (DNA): TGTGCCATCAGTGAAGGCAGGGGAAACACCGGGGAGCTGTTTTTT.

The DNA of the CDR3 is TGTGCCAGCAGCCTACAGATTAACTATGGCTACACCTTC. Its protein product is CASSLQINYGYTF. The chain has TRBV28 and TRBJ1-2; D remains unclear. From germline, CDR1 is MDHEN and CDR2 SYDVKM. This CDR3 has 13 residues. Deletions cut 6 bases from V and 1 base from J, with 9 bases between.

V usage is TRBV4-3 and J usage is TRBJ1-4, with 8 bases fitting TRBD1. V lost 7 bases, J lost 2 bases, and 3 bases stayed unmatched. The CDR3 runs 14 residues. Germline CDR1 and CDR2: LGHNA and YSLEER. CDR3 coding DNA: TGCGCCAGCAAACAGGGGGTGACTAATGAAAAACTGTTTTTT. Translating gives CASKQGVTNEKLFF.

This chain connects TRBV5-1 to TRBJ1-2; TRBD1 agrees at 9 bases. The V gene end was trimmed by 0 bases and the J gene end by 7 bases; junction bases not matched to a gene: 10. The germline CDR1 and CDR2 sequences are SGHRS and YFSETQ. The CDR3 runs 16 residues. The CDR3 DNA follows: TGCGCCAGCAGCTTGGATTCCGGACAGGGGACTGGTGGCTACACCTTC. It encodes CASSLDSGQGTGGYTF.

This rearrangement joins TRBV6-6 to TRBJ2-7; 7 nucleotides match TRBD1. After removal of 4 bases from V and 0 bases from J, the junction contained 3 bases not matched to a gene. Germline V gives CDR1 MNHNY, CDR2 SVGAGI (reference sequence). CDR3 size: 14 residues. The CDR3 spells CASSLQGSSYEQYF. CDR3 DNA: TGTGCCAGCAGTTTACAGGGGAGCTCCTACGAGCAGTACTTC.

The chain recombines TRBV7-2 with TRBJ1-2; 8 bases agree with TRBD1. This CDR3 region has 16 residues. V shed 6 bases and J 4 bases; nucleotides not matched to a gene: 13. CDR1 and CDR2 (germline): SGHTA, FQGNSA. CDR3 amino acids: CASSDPGGGIFYGYTF. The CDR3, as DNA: TGTGCCAGCAGTGACCCAGGGGGCGGAATCTTCTATGGCTACACCTTC.

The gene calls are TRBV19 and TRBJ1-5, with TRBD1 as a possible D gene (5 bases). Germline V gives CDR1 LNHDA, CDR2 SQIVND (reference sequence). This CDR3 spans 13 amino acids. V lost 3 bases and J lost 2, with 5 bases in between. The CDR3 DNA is TGTGCCAGTAGTATGACAGGCAATCAGCCCCAGCATTTT. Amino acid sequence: CASSMTGNQPQHF.

CDR3 in DNA: TGTGCCAGCAGACTCAGGAGGGAGACCCAGTACTTC. It specifies CASRLRRETQYF. The chain joins TRBV2 to TRBJ2-5, with D tentatively TRBD2 (5 bases). Trimming stripped 6 bases from V and 5 bases from J, with 10 bases between. The CDR3 is made up of 12 amino acids. The germline V gene encodes CDR1 SNHLY and CDR2 FYNNEI.